The 5 T cell receptor beta chains reported below all come from one sample, sequenced in a study of CD8 T cells in ankylosing spondylitis. TCRdb redid the calling of the 5' RACE reads with MiXCR, one entry per CDR3 protein. The data show 30,000 to 40,000 distinct CDR3 sequences, around 10% seen once. Sample: blood, either unsorted or a sorted T cell fraction (not recorded which). These receptors all stem from a male donor with ankylosing spondylitis or in good health (not recorded which).

This clonotype occurred many times. The chain combines TRBV30 with TRBJ1-2; no definite D call. CDR1 and CDR2 (germline): GTSNPN, SVGIG (reference sequence). The CDR3 runs to 12 residues. V lost 2 bases and J lost 6, with 10 bases in between. The CDR3 is CAWSLASDGYTF. The CDR3 DNA reads as TGTGCCTGGAGTTTGGCCAGCGATGGCTACACCTTC.

This clonotype came up many times. The V gene is TRBV15, the J gene TRBJ1-5; a weak D match, TRBD1 (5 bases). CDR1 LNHNV and CDR2 YYDKDF come from the germline V gene (reference sequence). Trimming removed 5 bases at V and 4 bases at J, with 6 bases between. This CDR3 comprises 12 residues. CDR3 DNA: TGTGCCACCAGCGGACAAAATCAGCCCCAGCATTTT. It yields the protein CATSGQNQPQHF.

The V call is TRBV27, the J call TRBJ1-2; the D is unclear. The CDR3 runs 12 residues. V dropped 2 bases and J dropped 6 bases, with 7 bases sitting between them. CDR1 is MNHEY, CDR2 SMNVEV, per germline (reference sequence). The CDR3 reads CASSLGGHGYTF. The CDR3 bases are TGTGCCAGCAGTTTAGGCGGACATGGCTACACCTTC.

This clonotype was seen at least ten times. The chain employs TRBV5-1 and TRBJ2-7; the match to TRBD2 covers 7 bases. Germline V gene data show CDR1 as SGHRS and CDR2 as YFSETQ. V dropped 7 bases and J dropped 7; count of bases not matched to a gene: 14. The length of the CDR3 is 14 residues. As DNA, the CDR3 is TGCGCCAGCGGACTGGGAGTGGGGGGAGGGGAGCAGTACTTC. Protein: CASGLGVGGGEQYF.

In this sample, this clonotype turned up many times. The chain combines TRBV27 with TRBJ2-1; 7 nucleotides match TRBD2. The CDR3 runs to 16 residues. CDR1 and CDR2 (germline): MNHEY, SMNVEV (reference sequence). V trimming: 5 bases; J trimming: 0 bases; junction bases outside the gene matches: 7. The CDR3 sequence is CASSPWDYTSYNEQFF. In DNA form, the CDR3 reads TGTGCCAGCAGTCCCTGGGACTATACCTCCTACAATGAGCAGTTCTTC.